Listed below are T cell receptor beta chains from one sample, sequenced in a study of blood T cell repertoires in COVID-19. Libraries were prepared by immunoSEQ multiplex PCR; TCRdb keeps only in-frame clonotypes and omits some of them. Among roughly 200,000 clones listed, about three quarters were seen once. Source material: peripheral blood. These receptors were obtained from a woman aged 45-65 years with active or convalescent COVID-19. The conserved cysteine and the conserved F or W are not part of the CDR3 here.

TRBJ2-2 TRBV7-9 ASKAGGPGELF
TRBJ2-5 TRBV7-2 ASSGEAGFAQY
TRBJ2-2 TRBV7-3 ASSLTGLAANTGELF
TRBJ2-5 TRBV7-9 ASSLSAAGGPSQETQY
TRBJ2-7 TRBV4-2 ASSQQEGLAGATYEQY
TRBJ1-5 TRBV30 AWNPGIGNQPQH
TRBJ1-2 TRBV7-2 ASSGQRGDGYT
TRBJ2-2 TRBV7-3 ASSDHRAGELF
TRBJ1-5 TRBV10-3 ATQELGQPQH
TRBJ2-7 TRBV27 ASSLSYSSGSEQY
TRBJ1-5 TRBV27 ARAGAPKAGNQPQH
TRBJ1-1 TRBV5-1 ASSLGAQNTEAF
TRBJ1-2 TRBV7-9 ASSLGGGDYGYT
TRBJ1-1 TRBV6-1 ASSESRTGRRTEAF
TRBJ2-6 TRBV7-2 ASSNRDRGNTGANVLT
TRBJ2-1 TRBV5-1 ASIPDSRREQF
TRBJ1-1 TRBV5-1 ASSRRDQGTEAF
TRBJ1-2 TRBV7-8 ASSLARGTGGAGYT
TRBJ1-3 TRBV5-1 ASSLRQGTGNTIY
TRBJ1-6 TRBV19 ASSIGGGSPLH
TRBJ1-5 TRBV28 ASRRGGQQPQH
TRBJ2-5 TRBV28 ASQRKTGSQETQY
TRBJ2-1 TRBV6-2/TRBV6-3 ASSYLGQGAYNEQF
TRBJ2-3 TRBV24-1 ATSLGPDTQY
TRBJ1-2 TRBV9 ASSVTALGSYGYT
TRBJ2-5 TRBV4-1 ASSQDRLAGGGETQY
TRBJ1-1 TRBV28 ATMGQAKAF
TRBJ2-7 TRBV7-8 ASSHTGGSEQY
TRBJ2-3 TRBV18 ASSQTGSTDTQY
TRBJ2-1 TRBV5-1 ASSPSTETYNEQF
TRBJ2-5 TRBV18 ASSPEIGQGLAGRKTQY
TRBJ1-6 TRBV27 ASRAATGVPQGPLH
TRBJ1-5 TRBV2 ASSEDRAGQPQH
TRBJ2-7 TRBV7-2 ASSSRTRAREQY
TRBJ2-5 TRBV5-1 ASSPEDRPQETQY
TRBJ2-5 TRBV2 ASSPDRARETQY